These 3 T cell receptor beta chains were sequenced from one sample in a study of spatial heterogeneity in lung cancer. TCRdb re-called the 5' RACE reads with MiXCR, one entry per CDR3 protein. The profile covers around 89,000 distinct CDR3 sequences, with about 12% appearing a single time and roughly 41% taken by the ten largest. Time point: sample taken at primary tumor resection. This specimen consisted of PBMCs, obtained at surgery. These receptors all stem from a male donor with early-stage non-small cell lung cancer.

At least ten counts were recorded for this clonotype. The chain carries TRBV7-2 and TRBJ2-3; TRBD2 agrees at 7 bases. The CDR3 covers 17 residues. Germline V gene data show CDR1 as SGHTA and CDR2 as FQGNSA. V was pared by 5 bases and J by 4 bases, with 15 bases of the junction left unmatched. Written as DNA, the CDR3 is TGTGCCAGCAGCCCCAATATGGTGGGAGGGCCATCAGATACGCAGTATTTT. It yields the protein CASSPNMVGGPSDTQYF. The variable domain in full, with the rest retrieved from reference TRBV7-2 and TRBJ2-3, is GAGVSQSPSNKVTEKGKDVELRCDPISGHTALYWYRQSLGQGLEFLIYFQGNSAPDKSGLPSDRFSAERTGGSVSTLTIQRTQQEDSAVYLCASSPNMVGGPSDTQYFGPGTRLTVL.

The chain couples TRBV7-2 to TRBJ1-4; 7 nucleotides align to TRBD1. The CDR3 has 15 amino acids. V lost 0 bases to trimming and J lost 8 bases; unmatched junction nucleotides: 6. Looked up from germline, CDR1 is SGHTA and CDR2 is FQGNSA. The CDR3 is CASSLADNRGEKLFF. The CDR3 DNA reads as TGTGCCAGCAGCTTAGCAGACAACAGGGGCGAAAAACTGTTTTTT.

V usage is TRBV10-3 and J usage is TRBJ2-5; 14 positions match TRBD2. There are 15 residues in the CDR3. Germline V CDR1 and CDR2: ENHRY, SYGVKD. Germline trimming cut 10 bases from V and 4 bases from J; bases unmatched to any gene: 8. The CDR3: CATKPGLAGVETQYF. The CDR3 coding sequence is TGTGCCACCAAACCGGGACTAGCGGGAGTAGAGACCCAGTACTTC.